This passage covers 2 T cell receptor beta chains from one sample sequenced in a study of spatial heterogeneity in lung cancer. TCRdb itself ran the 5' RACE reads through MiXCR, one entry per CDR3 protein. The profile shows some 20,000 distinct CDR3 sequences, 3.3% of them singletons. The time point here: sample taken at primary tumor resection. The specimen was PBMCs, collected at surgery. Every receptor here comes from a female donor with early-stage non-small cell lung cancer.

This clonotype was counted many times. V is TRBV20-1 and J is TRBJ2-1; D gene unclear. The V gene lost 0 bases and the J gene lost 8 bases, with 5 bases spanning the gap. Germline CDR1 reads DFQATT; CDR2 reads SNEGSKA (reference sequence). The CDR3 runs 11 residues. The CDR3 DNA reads TGCAGTGCTAGAGAGTCGTATGAGCAGTTCTTC. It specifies CSARESYEQFF.

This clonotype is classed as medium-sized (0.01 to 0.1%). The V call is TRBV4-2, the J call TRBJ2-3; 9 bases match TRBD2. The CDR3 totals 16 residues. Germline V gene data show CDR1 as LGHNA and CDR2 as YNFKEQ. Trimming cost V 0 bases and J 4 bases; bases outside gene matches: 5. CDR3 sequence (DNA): TGTGCCAGCAGCCAAGAAACTAGCGGGTCGGCAGATACGCAGTATTTT. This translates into CASSQETSGSADTQYF.